The 20 T cell receptor beta chains in this list originate from one sample, sequenced in a study of blood T cell repertoires in COVID-19. Sequencing used immunoSEQ multiplex PCR; TCRdb keeps in-frame clones, though not all of them. The sample records under 250,000 clones, roughly nine tenths being singletons. The sequencing sample was made of PBMCs or T cells enriched from blood (not recorded which). The receptor set was obtained from a man aged 25 to 40 who had recovered from COVID-19.

The table lists this clone with a few counts. The V gene is TRBV4-2, the J gene TRBJ2-5; TRBD2 is a possible D gene (7 bases). V lost 3 bases to trimming and J lost 1 base, with 12 bases between them. Germline V lookup: CDR1 LGHNA, CDR2 YNFKEQ. The CDR3 is made up of 15 amino acids. The CDR3 loop reads CASSHSGGPQETQYF. In DNA, the CDR3 is TGTGCCAGCAGCCACTCGGGGGGCCCCCAAGAGACCCAGTACTTC.

This clone was seen only once. The chain combines TRBV7-2 with TRBJ2-3; D remains unclear. The CDR3 runs to 13 residues. Per germline, CDR1 SGHTA and CDR2 FQGNSA. V lost 2 bases, J lost 4 bases, and 7 bases lay in between. The CDR3 spells CASSLRRSDTQYF. The CDR3 DNA follows: TGTGCCAGCAGCTTACGCAGGTCAGATACGCAGTATTTT.

The rearrangement joins TRBV4-3 to TRBJ2-5; TRBD2 matches at 8 bases. The germline gives CDR1 LGHNA, CDR2 YSLEER. J lost 2 bases, V lost 2 bases, and 7 bases had no gene match. The length of the CDR3 is 16 residues. The CDR3 here is CASSQNSGVAQETQYF. The CDR3 DNA reads TGCGCCAGCAGCCAAAATAGCGGGGTAGCTCAAGAGACCCAGTACTTC.

J is TRBJ2-7 and V is TRBV10-3; 9 bases match TRBD1. CDR1 ENHRY and CDR2 SYGVKD come from the germline V gene. After removal of 6 bases from V and 3 bases from J, the junction contained 3 bases not matched to a gene. The length of the CDR3 is 13 residues. The CDR3 protein is CAIRGQGIYEQYF. The DNA of the CDR3 is TGTGCCATCAGAGGACAGGGGATCTACGAGCAGTACTTC.

The rearrangement links TRBV5-6 to TRBJ1-2; 10 bases map to TRBD1. The CDR3 has 15 residues. Germline V lookup: CDR1 SGHDT, CDR2 YYEEEE. V trimming: 4 bases; J trimming: 2 bases; junction bases outside the gene matches: 5. The CDR3 region is CASSLRDRGNYGYTF. CDR3 bases: TGTGCCAGCAGCCTCCGGGACAGGGGAAACTATGGCTACACCTTC.

The chain couples TRBV3-1 (or the pseudogene TRBV3-2) to TRBJ1-1, with 7 bases fitting TRBD1. Germline V CDR1 and CDR2: LGHDT, YNNKEL (reference sequence). This CDR3 has 13 amino acids. Trimming at V came to 5 bases and at J to 5 bases, leaving 5 bases not matched to a gene. CDR3 residues: CASSEQGSTEAFF. Here the CDR3 DNA reads TGTGCCAGCAGCGAACAGGGGAGTACTGAAGCTTTCTTT.

The J gene is TRBJ2-7, the V gene TRBV12-2; the D call in the table, TRBD1, was not verified against the DNA. TRBV12-2 is designated a pseudogene. CDR3 length equals 14 residues. The CDR3: CASRWDRGQYEQYF. CDR3 nucleotides: TGTGCAAGTCGCTGGGACAGGGGGCAGTACGAGCAGTACTTC.

The chain employs TRBV2 and TRBJ1-5, with 7 bases aligning to TRBD1. V trimming: 8 bases; J trimming: 7 bases; junction bases outside the gene matches: 11. Germline V gene data show CDR1 as SNHLY and CDR2 as FYNNEI. This CDR3 has 14 residues. CDR3 sequence reads: CASQATGVGQPQHF. As DNA, the CDR3 is TGTGCCAGCCAGGCAACAGGGGTAGGGCAGCCCCAGCATTTT.

V gene TRBV7-8 combines with J gene TRBJ2-3; 7 nucleotides match TRBD1. Germline V gene data show CDR1 as SGHVS and CDR2 as FQNEAQ. The CDR3 runs 17 residues. V was clipped by 6 bases and J by 0 bases; unmatched bases: 12. In nucleotides, the CDR3 is TGTGCCAGCAGAAAGACAGGGTCCCTATTTAGCACAGATACGCAGTATTTT. Amino acids: CASRKTGSLFSTDTQYF.

V and J are TRBV29-1 and TRBJ1-1; maybe TRBD1 (5 bases). CDR3 length equals 11 residues. CDR1 and CDR2 (germline): SQVTM, ANQGSEA. The V and J ends lost 8 bases and 4 bases respectively, with 11 bases between them. The CDR3 loop reads CSHRLSTEAFF. In DNA, the CDR3 is TGCAGCCACAGGCTAAGCACTGAAGCTTTCTTT. Complete variable domain (other parts from reference TRBV29-1 and TRBJ1-1): SAVISQKPSRDICQRGTSLTIQCQVDSQVTMMFWYRQQPGQSLTLIATANQGSEATYESGFVIDKFPISRPNLTFSTLTVSNMSPEDSSIYLCSHRLSTEAFFGQGTRLTVV.

The chain couples TRBV24-1 to TRBJ2-1, with TRBD2 matching 7 bases. V trimming: 4 bases; J trimming: 2 bases; junction bases outside the gene matches: 7. This CDR3 has 16 amino acids. Germline lookup yields CDR1 KGHDR and CDR2 SFDVKD. The CDR3 nucleotides read TGTGCCACCAGTGACTTAGCGGGTCCAACCTACAATGAGCAGTTCTTC. Residues: CATSDLAGPTYNEQFF.

V is TRBV2 and J is TRBJ2-2; 9 bases fit TRBD1. This CDR3 has 14 residues. J lost 7 bases, V lost 6 bases, and 6 bases had no gene match. Germline CDR1 is SNHLY and CDR2 is FYNNEI. The CDR3, as DNA: TGTGCCAGCAGGATAACAGGGGGCGACGGGGAGCTGTTTTTT. Encoded protein: CASRITGGDGELFF.

The chain joins TRBV6-5 to TRBJ1-3, with D maybe TRBD1 (6 bases). Trimming pared 4 bases from V and 0 bases from J, leaving 10 bases between. CDR1 is MNHEY and CDR2 is SVGAGI in the germline V gene. The CDR3 extends over 15 amino acids. CDR3 loop: CASSSQGSSGNTIYF. CDR3 bases: TGTGCCAGCAGTTCCCAGGGGAGCTCTGGAAACACCATATATTTT.

V usage is TRBV3-1 (or the pseudogene TRBV3-2) and J usage is TRBJ1-1; 7 bases fit TRBD1. V gave up 4 bases and J gave up 7 bases; unmatched junction bases: 9. This CDR3 has 14 amino acids. Germline loops: CDR1 LGHDT, CDR2 YNNKEL (reference sequence). The CDR3 bases are TGTGCCAGCAGCCTATCATTGGGGGACAGTGAAGCTTTCTTT. It codes for CASSLSLGDSEAFF.

The V and J genes are TRBV7-9 and TRBJ1-1, with 11 bases fitting TRBD1. V was clipped by 4 bases and J by 0 bases; unmatched bases: 7. Looked up from germline, CDR1 is SEHNR and CDR2 is FQNEAQ (reference sequence). The CDR3 totals 17 residues. This CDR3 reads CASSSDRGPVLNTEAFF. The CDR3 DNA reads TGTGCCAGCAGCTCGGACAGGGGGCCTGTTTTGAACACTGAAGCTTTCTTT.

The chain joins TRBV19 to TRBJ2-3; D gene ambiguous. In germline, CDR1 is LNHDA, CDR2 SQIVND (reference sequence). This CDR3 region has 15 residues. Trimming took 1 base from V and 2 from J, leaving 10 bases between them. Written as DNA, the CDR3 is TGTGCCAGTAGTATAGCGGAGCCTATCACAGATACGCAGTATTTT. Protein: CASSIAEPITDTQYF.

The count of this clone is one. J is TRBJ1-2 and V is TRBV6-1; D perhaps matches TRBD1 (5 bases). The CDR3 has 14 amino acids. V lost 2 bases, J lost 4 bases, and 11 bases lay in between. The V gene's germline CDR1 is MNHNS and CDR2 SASEGT. CDR3 DNA: TGTGCCAGCAGTGAACCCGGACAAAGCTATGGCTACACCTTC. It specifies CASSEPGQSYGYTF.

V usage is TRBV5-5 and J usage is TRBJ1-1; no firm D call. Trimming pared 0 bases from V and 2 bases from J, leaving 14 bases between. In germline, CDR1 is SGHKS, CDR2 YYEKEE (reference sequence). The CDR3 runs 16 residues. This chain's CDR3 is CASSLDGSSYNTEAFF. For the CDR3, the DNA is TGTGCCAGCAGCTTGGATGGGAGTTCTTATAACACTGAAGCTTTCTTT.

This chain joins TRBV5-5 and TRBJ1-6, with D perhaps matching TRBD1 (6 bases). From germline, CDR1 is SGHKS and CDR2 YYEKEE (reference sequence). The CDR3 length is 17 residues. V lost 5 bases and J lost 10, with 25 bases in between. CDR3 sequence reads: CASRGPLEQQGSSPLHF. The CDR3 nucleotides read TGTGCCAGCAGGGGGCCCTTAGAACAACAGGGATCCTCACCCCTCCACTTT.

The chain is built from TRBV7-2 and TRBJ2-1, with 9 bases that match TRBD2. Trimming took 6 bases from V and 8 from J; bases not matched to a gene: 20. Per the germline V gene, CDR1 is SGHTA and CDR2 is FQGNSA. The CDR3 has 18 residues. CDR3 coding DNA: TGTGCCAGCAGTTCTTACTTGTTAGCGGGAGATAGGGACGATGAGCAGTTCTTC. Translation gives CASSSYLLAGDRDDEQFF.